These 23 T cell receptor beta chains came from one sample sequenced in a study of spatial heterogeneity in lung cancer. The time point: sample taken at primary tumor resection. TCRdb re-derived calls from the 5' RACE reads in MiXCR, one entry per CDR3 protein. Found here are approximately 44,000 distinct CDR3 sequences, roughly 13% of them singletons; the top ten hold 55% to 65%. Sequencing was performed on PBMCs, taken at surgery. These receptors were taken from a male donor with early-stage non-small cell lung cancer.

The chain combines TRBV5-1 with TRBJ2-1; TRBD2 agrees at 9 bases. The V and J ends lost 0 bases and 9 bases, in that order; junction bases with no gene match: 10. In germline, CDR1 is SGHRS, CDR2 YFSETQ. There are 16 residues in the CDR3. For the CDR3, the DNA is TGCGCCAGCAGCTTGGTTGGGACCGGGACTAGCTCTGAGCAGTTCTTC. Protein sequence: CASSLVGTGTSSEQFF.

This clonotype was observed a handful of times. V and J are TRBV20-1 and TRBJ2-7, with D perhaps TRBD2 (6 bases). The CDR3 runs to 16 residues. Germline V lookup: CDR1 DFQATT, CDR2 SNEGSKA (reference sequence). Trimming took 1 base from V and 3 from J, leaving 19 bases between them. CDR3 in amino acids: CSARGARREGGYEQYF. The CDR3 nucleotides are TGCAGTGCTAGAGGGGCCAGGAGGGAAGGAGGCTACGAGCAGTACTTC.

The rearrangement joins TRBV30 to TRBJ2-7; perhaps TRBD1 as D (5 bases). The V gene lost 5 bases and the J gene lost 0 bases, with 11 bases spanning the gap. Germline CDR1 reads GTSNPN; CDR2 reads SVGIG (reference sequence). This CDR3 is 13 amino acids long. The CDR3 bases are TGTGCCTGGGCGTACAGGACCTCCTACGAGCAGTACTTC. This codes for CAWAYRTSYEQYF. Supplemented by reference TRBV30 and TRBJ2-7, the full variable domain reads SQTIHQWPATLVQPVGSPLSLECTVEGTSNPNLYWYRQAAGRGLQLLFYSVGIGQISSEVPQNLSASRPQDRQFILSSKKLLLSDSGFYLCAWAYRTSYEQYFGPGTRLTVT.

Notes on this clonotype: A much larger clone lies one base from this, so it may be a read error. The chain recombines TRBV12-3 or TRBV12-4 with TRBJ1-5, with 10 bases matching TRBD1. The CDR3 contains 16 residues. This chain's CDR3 is CASSQTGGSGKQPQHF. The CDR3 DNA is TGTGCCAGCAGCCAGACAGGGGGCTCCGGCAAACAGCCCCAGCATTTT.

This sequence joins TRBV4-3 and TRBJ1-5; D is unresolved. The CDR3 totals 11 residues. Germline V gene data show CDR1 as LGHNA and CDR2 as YSLEER. Trimming cost V 4 bases and J 8 bases, with 6 bases left between them. The CDR3 region is CASSPMEPQHF. CDR3 in DNA: TGCGCCAGCAGCCCGATGGAGCCCCAGCATTTT.

This clonotype was picked up a small number of times. In DNA, the CDR3 is TGTGCCAGCAGTCCCCAAGGGTTGGGGGTCAAGGAGTACTTC. This codes for CASSPQGLGVKEYF. The chain has TRBV28 and TRBJ2-7; D may correspond to TRBD1 or TRBD2 (5 bases each). Germline V gives CDR1 MDHEN, CDR2 SYDVKM. The CDR3 spans 14 residues. V dropped 5 bases and J dropped 11 bases, with 22 bases sitting between them.

This clonotype has more than one count but fewer than ten. V is TRBV29-1 and J is TRBJ1-4; D unresolved. Trimming pared 7 bases from V and 0 bases from J, leaving 15 bases between. The CDR3 sequence is 15 residues long. From germline, CDR1 is SQVTM and CDR2 ANQGSEA. DNA of the CDR3: TGCAGCGCTACACCCAGCGGGTCAACTAATGAAAAACTGTTTTTT. Translated: CSATPSGSTNEKLFF.

The chain combines TRBV7-8 with TRBJ1-6, with a tentative D call TRBD1 (5 bases). Trimming shortened V by 5 bases and J by 9 bases, and 17 bases separated the two germline ends. Germline loops: CDR1 SGHVS, CDR2 FQNEAQ. The CDR3 contains 15 residues. In DNA form, the CDR3 reads TGTGCCAGCAGCGCGACGGGGCTTCGGGGTTCACCCCTCCACTTT. This codes for CASSATGLRGSPLHF.

This clonotype was observed many times. The chain couples TRBV2 to TRBJ1-4; D unresolved. This CDR3 region has 16 residues. Germline-derived CDR1 and CDR2 are SNHLY and FYNNEI. Trimming removed 3 bases from V and 0 bases from J, with 11 bases in between. The chain's CDR3 is CASSERAPATNEKLFF. CDR3 nucleotide sequence: TGTGCCAGCAGTGAGAGGGCCCCTGCAACTAATGAAAAACTGTTTTTT.

The chain uses TRBV2 and TRBJ1-5; D gene unclear. The CDR3 consists of 15 residues. The germline V gene has CDR1 SNHLY and CDR2 FYNNEI. V lost 1 base, J lost 2 bases, and 9 bases lay in between. The CDR3 DNA is TGTGCCAGCAGTGAAGAGGGTTGGGGCAATCAGCCCCAGCATTTT. Its translation is CASSEEGWGNQPQHF. Combining the CDR3 with reference TRBV2 and TRBJ1-5 gives the whole variable domain EPEVTQTPSHQVTQMGQEVILRCVPISNHLYFYWYRQILGQKVEFLVSFYNNEISEKSEIFDDQFSVERPDGSNFTLKIRSTKLEDSAMYFCASSEEGWGNQPQHFGDGTRLSIL.

This clonotype was recorded at least ten times. This sequence joins TRBV5-4 and TRBJ2-5; possibly TRBD1 for D (6 bases). Germline V gene data show CDR1 as SGHNT and CDR2 as YYREEE (reference sequence). Trimming removed 4 bases from V and 1 base from J, with 11 bases in between. This CDR3 has 14 amino acids. CDR3 region: CASSTGQAQETQYF. CDR3 nucleotides: TGTGCCAGCAGCACGGGACAAGCCCAAGAGACCCAGTACTTC.

Relative to its sample, this clonotype is medium-sized (0.01 to 0.1%). This rearrangement joins TRBV29-1 to TRBJ1-1; 7 nucleotides match TRBD1. The CDR3 has 15 residues. The junction had 12 bases not matched to a gene; V was cut back by 5 bases and J by 3 bases. Germline-derived CDR1 and CDR2 are SQVTM and ANQGSEA. DNA for the CDR3: TGCAGCGTTCCCCTCATAGGGGGCGCGGACACTGAAGCTTTCTTT. Translation gives CSVPLIGGADTEAFF.

J is TRBJ2-1 and V is TRBV7-9; D is possibly TRBD2 (5 bases). The CDR3 covers 12 residues. Germline CDR1 is SEHNR and CDR2 is FQNEAQ (reference sequence). V was trimmed by 5 bases and J by 7 bases, leaving 9 bases between them. The CDR3 bases are TGTGCCAGCAGCGGGAGTTGGAATGAGCAGTTCTTC. This gives the protein CASSGSWNEQFF.

The J gene is TRBJ2-7, the V gene TRBV6-5; D is perhaps TRBD1 (5 bases). CDR3 length equals 14 residues. Looked up from germline, CDR1 is MNHEY and CDR2 is SVGAGI. V was clipped by 6 bases and J by 3 bases, with 15 bases between them. The CDR3 sequence: CASSPAGRGYEQYF. DNA for the CDR3: TGTGCCAGCAGCCCCGCAGGAAGGGGCTACGAGCAGTACTTC.

The rearrangement joins TRBV27 to TRBJ1-5, with 7 bases identical to TRBD1. There are 15 residues in the CDR3. Looked up from germline, CDR1 is MNHEY and CDR2 is SMNVEV (reference sequence). V lost 6 bases, J lost 0 bases, and 5 bases stayed unmatched. CDR3: CASRSTGYSNQPQHF. CDR3 in DNA: TGTGCCAGCAGATCGACAGGGTATAGCAATCAGCCCCAGCATTTT.

This clonotype was seen repeatedly, ten times or more. This chain links TRBV9 with TRBJ1-1; 7 bases match TRBD1. Germline CDR1 SGDLS, CDR2 YYNGEE. The CDR3 totals 15 residues. V shed 4 bases, J shed 1 base, and the junction held 7 bases outside the gene matches. CDR3 loop: CASSSSGTANTEAFF. CDR3 bases: TGTGCCAGCAGCTCATCTGGGACAGCGAACACTGAAGCTTTCTTT.

In this sample, this clonotype turned up many times. This chain links TRBV7-2 with TRBJ1-2; D is uncertain. Germline loops: CDR1 SGHTA, CDR2 FQGNSA. The CDR3 totals 14 residues. V was cut by 5 bases and J by 7 bases, with 17 bases left in between. This chain's CDR3 is CASSPAGGRSGYTF. DNA for the CDR3: TGTGCCAGCAGCCCAGCTGGAGGGCGGAGTGGCTACACCTTC.

This clonotype came up many times. CDR3 bases: TGTGCCAGCAGTTACGGGGTTCATAATTCACCCCTCCACTTT. This sequence encodes CASSYGVHNSPLHF. This chain uses TRBV6-5 with TRBJ1-6; D is uncertain. Trimming shortened V by 2 bases and J by 5 bases, and 7 bases separated the two germline ends. CDR3 length equals 14 residues. CDR1 and CDR2 (germline): MNHEY, SVGAGI.

This clonotype has a handful of counts. This chain uses TRBV6-5 with TRBJ2-5; TRBD2 aligns across 10 bases. The V and J ends lost 6 bases and 2 bases, in that order; junction bases with no gene match: 6. The CDR3 runs to 15 residues. Germline lookup yields CDR1 MNHEY and CDR2 SVGAGI. The CDR3 bases are TGTGCCAGCAGGGCTAGCGGGGGTCCTCAAGAGACCCAGTACTTC. Protein: CASRASGGPQETQYF.

The table lists this clonotype with a count of one. The CDR3 sequence: CASHRQGMNTEAFF. CDR3 coding DNA: TGTGCCAGCCATCGACAGGGGATGAACACTGAAGCTTTCTTT. This rearrangement joins TRBV6-6 to TRBJ1-1, with 8 positions matching TRBD1. The CDR3 consists of 14 residues. CDR1 and CDR2 from the germline V gene are MNHNY and SVGAGI (reference sequence). J lost 0 bases, V lost 8 bases, and 5 bases had no gene match.

This sequence joins TRBV5-1 and TRBJ2-1; D is perhaps TRBD1 (5 bases). The CDR3 length is 15 residues. Germline CDR1 and CDR2: SGHRS and YFSETQ. V dropped 4 bases and J dropped 5 bases, with 16 bases sitting between them. The CDR3 sequence is CASSTQGVADNEQFF. Written as DNA, the CDR3 is TGCGCCAGCAGCACGCAGGGCGTCGCGGACAATGAGCAGTTCTTC.

The chain combines TRBV19 with TRBJ2-7, with D perhaps being TRBD1 or TRBD2 (5 bases each). The germline V gene encodes CDR1 LNHDA and CDR2 SQIVND (reference sequence). The CDR3 totals 15 residues. V gave up 5 bases and J gave up 6 bases, with 20 bases separating them. CDR3 DNA sequence: TGTGCCAGTAGTTCCGTTGGGGACGGGTCTACCGAGCAGTACTTC. Amino acid sequence: CASSSVGDGSTEQYF.

V and J are TRBV4-3 and TRBJ1-6; D not resolved. The CDR3 sequence is 12 residues long. Germline-derived CDR1 and CDR2 are LGHNA and YSLEER. Trimming took off 4 bases at V and 8 bases at J, with 6 bases between the two ends. The CDR3 loop is CASSRADSPLHF. The CDR3 DNA is TGCGCCAGCAGCCGGGCAGATTCACCCCTCCACTTT.